This entry is about one T cell receptor beta chain. It was with a sample-barcoded 5' primer and a J-beta primer mix that a second PCR of roughly 6 to 12 cycles was run. MiXCR, applied by TCRdb to the 5' RACE reads, yields one record per CDR3 protein. The sample yields some 800,000 distinct CDR3 sequences, under 45% seen once. The germline V gene encodes CDR1 MNHEY and CDR2 SMNVEV (reference sequence). Unmatched junction bases numbered 2, after V lost 1 base and J lost 3 bases. This CDR3 has 15 amino acids. This sample stems from a study of blood T cells in healthy people across ages. Material for sequencing was blood. This receptor was identified in a man between 60 and 75 years old in good health. The V and J genes are TRBV27 and TRBJ2-1; 8 bases line up with TRBD1. The CDR3 nucleotides read TGTGCCAGCAGTTTATTGGACAGGGACTACAATGAGCAGTTCTTC. Translated: CASSLLDRDYNEQFF.